A few counts support the clone carrying this T cell receptor (beta chain). A read error may produce the germline difference seen at one junction end. The germline V gene has CDR1 LGHDT and CDR2 YNNKEL (reference sequence). This CDR3 spans 13 amino acids. The source of the sample is a study of CD8 T cells in Susac syndrome. Random hexamers primed reverse transcription of about 0.5 to 1 ug RNA. Amplification of TCR beta CDR3 by immunoSEQ multiplex PCR spanned 54 Vbeta and 13 Jbeta. TCRdb processed the immunoSEQ multiplex PCR reads anew with MiXCR; each CDR3 protein has one entry. The sample yields about 200,000 distinct CDR3 sequences, 95% seen once. Matched for age and sex, the controls were healthy donors.

Sequencing was done on a sample of CD4+ T cells from PBMCs. This clonotype was obtained from a human donor in good health. This chain joins TRBV3-1 and TRBJ2-1; the D gene is possibly TRBD2 (5 bases). CDR3 sequence reads: CASSQAAYNEQFF. Here the CDR3 DNA reads TGTGCCAGCAGTCAAGCGGCCTACAATGAGCAGTTCTTC.